These 23 T cell receptor beta chains originate from one sample sequenced in a study of cytomegalovirus exposure and HLA in healthy donors. Here immunoSEQ multiplex PCR was the method, and the copy in TCRdb shows in-frame clones only, minus some. The repertoire holds some 240,000 clones, with roughly 84% as singletons. The sequencing sample was made of PBMCs. The receptors stem from a woman aged 18-29 years in good health and CMV-seropositive.

The chain combines TRBV15 with TRBJ2-2; D is unresolved. CDR1 and CDR2 from the germline V gene are LNHNV and YYDKDF (reference sequence). Trimming shortened V by 0 bases and J by 5 bases, and 10 bases separated the two germline ends. CDR3 length: 15 residues. CDR3: CATSRDLVRTGELFF. In DNA, the CDR3 is TGTGCCACCAGCAGAGACCTAGTTCGTACCGGGGAGCTGTTTTTT.

The chain combines TRBV29-1 with TRBJ2-6; 11 nucleotides match TRBD1. V gave up 7 bases and J gave up 0 bases; unmatched junction bases: 5. Germline-derived CDR1 and CDR2 are SQVTM and ANQGSEA. This CDR3 is built from 16 residues. The CDR3 nucleotides are TGCAGCGCTCGGACAGGGGGCTACTCTGGGGCCAACGTCCTGACTTTC. Amino acid sequence: CSARTGGYSGANVLTF. The variable domain in full, completed from reference TRBV29-1 and TRBJ2-6, reads SAVISQKPSRDICQRGTSLTIQCQVDSQVTMMFWYRQQPGQSLTLIATANQGSEATYESGFVIDKFPISRPNLTFSTLTVSNMSPEDSSIYLCSARTGGYSGANVLTFGAGSRLTVL.

The chain recombines TRBV7-9 with TRBJ2-1, with 7 bases identical to TRBD1. The CDR3 length is 13 residues. Losses at the gene ends were 5 bases for V and 9 bases for J; bases not matched to a gene: 7. Germline V gene sequence: CDR1 SEHNR, CDR2 FQNEAQ (reference sequence). This CDR3 is CASSLTTGSEQFF. CDR3 nucleotides: TGTGCCAGCAGCCTCACGACAGGGAGTGAGCAGTTCTTC.

The V and J genes are TRBV7-9 and TRBJ2-7; no reliable D call. Trimming pared 3 bases from V and 7 bases from J, leaving 16 bases between. CDR3 size: 14 residues. Per the germline V gene, CDR1 is SEHNR and CDR2 is FQNEAQ (reference sequence). DNA for the CDR3: TGTGCCAGCAGCTTTGGTACTGTCATCGGGGAGCAGTACTTC. As protein: CASSFGTVIGEQYF.

The J gene is TRBJ1-1, the V gene TRBV6-1; 10 bases fit TRBD1. There are 13 residues in the CDR3. Germline trimming cut 7 bases from V and 5 bases from J; bases unmatched to any gene: 4. Per the germline V gene, CDR1 is MNHNS and CDR2 is SASEGT. The CDR3 DNA reads as TGTGCCAGCAATGACAGGGGGCGAACTGAAGCTTTCTTT. Translated: CASNDRGRTEAFF.

The chain has TRBV15 and TRBJ2-2; 12 bases fit TRBD2. Per germline, CDR1 LNHNV and CDR2 YYDKDF (reference sequence). The CDR3 is 15 residues long. The V and J ends lost 5 bases and 6 bases, in that order; junction bases with no gene match: 4. The DNA of the CDR3 is TGTGCCACCAGCTCTAGCGGGAGGGCCCCCGGGGAGCTGTTTTTT. This sequence encodes CATSSSGRAPGELFF.

The V gene is TRBV15, the J gene TRBJ1-4; 7 bases are a match to TRBD1. The CDR3 is 16 amino acids. J lost 8 bases, V lost 5 bases, and 14 bases had no gene match. Germline assignment: CDR1 LNHNV and CDR2 YYDKDF (reference sequence). CDR3 loop: CATSLLRGQGDEKLFF. The CDR3 coding sequence is TGTGCCACCAGCTTGTTAAGGGGGCAGGGGGACGAAAAACTGTTTTTT.

The chain joins TRBV28 to TRBJ2-1; 8 positions match TRBD2. The CDR3 loop spans 16 amino acids. With V trimmed by 3 bases and J by 3 bases, 7 bases remained unmatched. Germline V CDR1 and CDR2: MDHEN, SYDVKM. The CDR3 sequence: CASSLGREGFYNEQFF. The CDR3 DNA reads as TGTGCCAGCAGTTTGGGACGGGAGGGTTTCTACAATGAGCAGTTCTTC.

The chain recombines TRBV28 with TRBJ1-4; D is ambiguous. This CDR3 is built from 14 residues. V dropped 3 bases and J dropped 0 bases, with 5 bases sitting between them. The germline CDR1 and CDR2 sequences are MDHEN and SYDVKM. The CDR3 coding sequence is TGTGCCAGCAGTTTCCGAGCAACTAATGAAAAACTGTTTTTT. Protein product: CASSFRATNEKLFF.

The chain combines TRBV9 with TRBJ2-1; D may be TRBD2 (6 bases). Trimming took off 2 bases at V and 5 bases at J, with 17 bases between the two ends. CDR3 length: 16 residues. The germline V gene encodes CDR1 SGDLS and CDR2 YYNGEE. CDR3 sequence (DNA): TGTGCCAGCAGCGTTCTGACGGGTACGGGAGACAATGAGCAGTTCTTC. This translates into CASSVLTGTGDNEQFF.

The V and J genes are TRBV7-6 and TRBJ2-7; D remains unclear. The CDR3 sequence is 13 residues long. Germline V gene data show CDR1 as SGHVS and CDR2 as FNYEAQ. Deletions cut 0 bases from V and 1 base from J, with 4 bases between. The CDR3 loop reads CASSLALSYEQYF. The CDR3 nucleotides are TGTGCCAGCAGCTTAGCCTTATCCTACGAGCAGTACTTC.

The CDR3 loop is CASSEGGVIADPRETQYF. The CDR3 DNA is TGTGCCAGCAGCGAGGGGGGGGTAATAGCGGACCCCAGAGAGACCCAGTACTTC. The V call is TRBV9, the J call TRBJ2-5; a possible D gene is TRBD2 (7 bases). This CDR3 region has 18 residues. Per the germline V gene, CDR1 is SGDLS and CDR2 is YYNGEE. Trimming pared 3 bases from V and 4 bases from J, leaving 25 bases between. The full variable domain, completed using reference TRBV9 and TRBJ2-5, is DSGVTQTPKHLITATGQRVTLRCSPRSGDLSVYWYQQSLDQGLQFLIQYYNGEERAKGNILERFSAQQFPDLHSELNLSSLELGDSALYFCASSEGGVIADPRETQYFGPGTRLLVL.

V usage is TRBV5-1 and J usage is TRBJ2-1, with 7 bases aligning to TRBD1. The CDR3 loop spans 16 amino acids. J lost 4 bases, V lost 5 bases, and 12 bases had no gene match. Germline V lookup: CDR1 SGHRS, CDR2 YFSETQ. In DNA form, the CDR3 reads TGCGCCAGCAGTTCGAACCCCGGGACAGCGTACAATGAGCAGTTCTTC. Its translation is CASSSNPGTAYNEQFF.

The V gene is TRBV29-1, the J gene TRBJ1-1, with 9 bases lining up with TRBD1. Per germline, CDR1 SQVTM and CDR2 ANQGSEA. This CDR3 comprises 18 residues. With V trimmed by 4 bases and J by 1 base, 16 bases remained unmatched. The CDR3 spells CSVGALVTGGWRNTEAFF. The CDR3 region has the DNA TGCAGCGTTGGGGCCCTGGTTACAGGGGGCTGGAGGAACACTGAAGCTTTCTTT.

This clone was recorded only once. The rearrangement joins TRBV5-6 to TRBJ1-3, with unresolved D. CDR1 and CDR2 from the germline V gene are SGHDT and YYEEEE. Trimming left V 2 bases short and J 4 bases short, with 7 bases between. The CDR3 has 13 residues. CDR3 sequence reads: CASSLSQGNTIYF. The CDR3 nucleotides are TGTGCCAGCAGCTTATCCCAAGGAAACACCATATATTTT.

This clone appeared a few times. The chain recombines TRBV5-4 with TRBJ2-7, with a possible D match to TRBD2 (6 bases). The CDR3 is made up of 14 amino acids. V gave up 0 bases and J gave up 5 bases, with 12 bases separating them. The germline V gene has CDR1 SGHNT and CDR2 YYREEE (reference sequence). The CDR3 DNA follows: TGTGCCAGCAGCTTGGGGAGGGGCCCGGACGAGCAGTACTTC. This gives the protein CASSLGRGPDEQYF. The entire variable domain, with the rest obtained from reference TRBV5-4 and TRBJ2-7, is as follows: ETGVTQSPTHLIKTRGQQVTLRCSSQSGHNTVSWYQQALGQGPQFIFQYYREEENGRGNFPPRFSGLQFPNYSSELNVNALELDDSALYLCASSLGRGPDEQYFGPGTRLTVT.

This rearrangement joins TRBV20-1 to TRBJ1-2, with 7 bases matching TRBD1. This CDR3 contains 11 residues. In germline, CDR1 is DFQATT, CDR2 SNEGSKA (reference sequence). V lost 6 bases and J lost 7; bases outside the gene matches: 5. CDR3: CSARKGAGYTF. CDR3 in DNA: TGCAGTGCACGGAAGGGGGCTGGCTACACCTTC.

V and J are TRBV15 and TRBJ2-1; TRBD2 might be the D (5 bases). The CDR3 extends over 15 amino acids. Deletions cut 8 bases from V and 0 bases from J, with 14 bases between. The germline CDR1 and CDR2 sequences are LNHNV and YYDKDF (reference sequence). Here the CDR3 DNA reads TGTGCCACCTCCGTGGGCGGACTCTCCTACAATGAGCAGTTCTTC. Amino acid sequence: CATSVGGLSYNEQFF.

This rearrangement joins TRBV28 to TRBJ1-2, with a weak D call TRBD1 (5 bases). V was trimmed by 6 bases and J by 7 bases, leaving 18 bases between them. CDR1 is MDHEN and CDR2 is SYDVKM in the germline V gene. The CDR3 has 14 amino acids. CDR3 residues: CASRTQGTNGGYTF. In DNA, the CDR3 is TGTGCCAGCAGAACTCAGGGTACGAATGGTGGCTACACCTTC.

The V and J genes are TRBV4-1 and TRBJ2-1, with 10 bases fitting TRBD2. CDR3 size: 15 residues. Germline-derived CDR1 and CDR2 are MGHRA and YSYEKL. The V segment lost 5 bases and the J segment 2 bases; nucleotides outside the gene matches: 3. The CDR3 nucleotides are TGCGCCAGCAGCGTACTAGCGGGGACCTACAATGAGCAGTTCTTC. Its translation: CASSVLAGTYNEQFF.

This clone was observed a single time. The chain recombines TRBV27 with TRBJ1-5; 9 bases agree with TRBD1. Losses at the gene ends were 5 bases for V and 5 bases for J; bases not matched to a gene: 4. The CDR3 sequence is 14 residues long. In germline, CDR1 is MNHEY, CDR2 SMNVEV (reference sequence). The DNA for the CDR3 is TGTGCCAGCAGTACAGGGGGCAGAGATCAGCCCCAGCATTTT. It translates to CASSTGGRDQPQHF.

The rearrangement links TRBV28 to TRBJ2-7; 8 bases map to TRBD1. Germline V gene data show CDR1 as MDHEN and CDR2 as SYDVKM. V lost 4 bases and J lost 3; bases outside the gene matches: 5. CDR3 size: 14 residues. The CDR3 nucleotides are TGTGCCAGCAGTTCCAGGGGGCCTAACTACGAGCAGTACTTC. Its protein is CASSSRGPNYEQYF.

J is TRBJ2-7 and V is TRBV4-1; D is undetermined. The CDR3 loop spans 15 amino acids. Trimming removed 1 base at V and 6 bases at J, with 16 bases between. Per the germline V gene, CDR1 is MGHRA and CDR2 is YSYEKL. The CDR3 bases are TGCGCCAGCAGCCAAGGGAGTGGCGTGGTGTTCGAGCAGTACTTC. This encodes CASSQGSGVVFEQYF.